A selection of T cell receptor beta chains follows, all from one sample in a study of blood T cell repertoires in COVID-19. The repertoire was sequenced with immunoSEQ multiplex PCR; TCRdb's copy has only in-frame clones and lacks some. The sample carries about 24,000 clones, about 89% recorded once. Specimen: peripheral blood. The origin of the receptors is a woman aged 65 to 85 with active COVID-19. The CDR3 runs from the conserved cysteine through the conserved F or W. The order of the fields is V gene, clone size, D gene, CDR3 length, J gene, CDR3 protein, CDR3 DNA. The D gene is left open where the match is weak. The size of a clone is reported for some rows only, either as once, few or many, or as a class for expanded clones.

TRBV6-1,few,-,16,TRBJ1-5,CASSEGPRSGIQPQHF,TGTGCCAGCAGTGAAGGTCCCCGATCCGGGATTCAGCCCCAGCATTTT
TRBV4-1,-,TRBD1,17,TRBJ1-4,CASSPPGRGRTNEKLFF,TGCGCCAGCAGCCCCCCTGGCAGGGGGAGAACTAATGAAAAACTGTTTTTT
TRBV6-1,-,-,17,TRBJ1-2,CASSGAHSGDDGYGYTF,TGTGCCAGCAGTGGAGCGCACAGCGGTGACGATGGTTATGGCTACACCTTC
TRBV18,-,TRBD1,18,TRBJ2-2,CASSPRTQGEANTGELFF,TGTGCCAGCTCACCAAGGACACAGGGGGAAGCGAACACCGGGGAGCTGTTTTTT
TRBV7-8,-,TRBD2,16,TRBJ2-5,CASSLWGGVPQETQYF,TGTGCCAGCAGCTTATGGGGAGGGGTTCCCCAAGAGACCCAGTACTTC
TRBV6-1,-,-,17,TRBJ1-6,CASSEVQGLRRNSPLHF,TGTGCCAGCAGTGAAGTACAGGGCCTCAGACGTAATTCACCCCTCCACTTT
TRBV4-2,few,TRBD1,16,TRBJ1-4,CASSQLLGQGSEKLFF,TGTGCCAGCAGCCAATTGTTGGGACAGGGATCCGAAAAACTGTTTTTT
TRBV19,-,TRBD1,20,TRBJ1-6,CASSKYTGGGKVSNNSPLHF,TGTGCCAGTAGCAAGTACACAGGGGGCGGTAAGGTAAGTAATAATTCACCCCTCCACTTT
TRBV5-1,-,-,14,TRBJ1-2,CASSLGEGVYGYTF,TGCGCCAGCAGCTTGGGGGAAGGGGTCTATGGCTACACCTTC
TRBV3-1/TRBV3-2,-,-,17,TRBJ2-1,CASSPTLGSSLDNEQFF,TGTGCCAGCAGCCCTACCCTGGGGAGTAGCCTCGACAATGAGCAGTTCTTC
TRBV27,-,TRBD1,18,TRBJ1-2,CASSLSFPGQGAIYGYTF,TGTGCCAGCAGTTTAAGCTTCCCGGGACAGGGGGCAATCTATGGCTACACCTTC
TRBV7-8,-,TRBD1,16,TRBJ1-5,CASSGQTGSGNQPQHF,TGTGCCAGCAGCGGGCAGACAGGGAGCGGCAATCAGCCCCAGCATTTT
TRBV19,-,-,12,TRBJ2-5,CASSMRRETQYF,TGTGCCAGTAGTATGAGGCGAGAGACCCAGTACTTC
TRBV7-2,-,-,14,TRBJ2-1,CASSHRRAYNEQFF,TGTGCCAGCAGCCATAGGAGGGCATACAATGAGCAGTTCTTC
TRBV24-1,-,TRBD1,15,TRBJ1-5,CATSEWTGGNQPQHF,TGTGCCACCAGTGAGTGGACAGGGGGCAATCAGCCCCAGCATTTT
TRBV7-8,-,TRBD2,17,TRBJ2-5,CASSLAHGLAGEETQYF,TGTGCCAGCAGCTTAGCGCACGGACTAGCGGGGGAAGAGACCCAGTACTTC
TRBV5-4,-,-,15,TRBJ2-3,CASSPSTGGQDTQYF,TGTGCCAGCAGCCCCTCTACGGGGGGCCAAGATACGCAGTATTTT
TRBV7-8,-,TRBD1,14,TRBJ2-7,CASSLAQGAAEQYF,TGTGCCAGCAGCTTAGCGCAGGGGGCGGCCGAGCAGTACTTC
TRBV19,-,-,13,TRBJ1-2,CASSEQGVGGYTF,TGTGCCAGTAGTGAACAGGGCGTCGGTGGCTACACCTTC
TRBV7-2,-,-,13,TRBJ1-4,CASSLGQDEKLFF,TGTGCCAGCAGCTTAGGACAGGATGAAAAACTGTTTTTT
TRBV7-2,once,TRBD1,16,TRBJ1-4,CASSFYSPGGIEKLFF,TGTGCCAGCAGCTTTTATTCGCCAGGGGGGATTGAAAAACTGTTTTTT
TRBV2,-,TRBD1,13,TRBJ2-7,CATKQGDPYEQYF,TGTGCCACCAAGCAGGGGGACCCCTACGAGCAGTACTTC
TRBV29-1,-,TRBD2,14,TRBJ2-3,CSAGTSGGADTQYF,TGCAGCGCCGGGACTAGCGGGGGTGCAGATACGCAGTATTTT
TRBV7-3,-,-,13,TRBJ1-2,CASSPTANYGYTF,TGTGCCAGCAGCCCTACAGCTAACTATGGCTACACCTTC
TRBV2,once,-,12,TRBJ2-7,CASSPAGWEQYF,TGTGCCAGCAGTCCGGCGGGTTGGGAGCAGTACTTC
TRBV28,-,-,10,TRBJ1-2,CGAGLYGYTF,TGTGGGGCCGGTCTCTATGGCTACACCTTC
TRBV19,-,TRBD2,15,TRBJ2-1,CASSQRGGPYNEQFF,TGTGCCAGTAGCCAACGGGGGGGCCCCTACAATGAGCAGTTCTTC
TRBV5-1,-,-,14,TRBJ1-5,CASSLQGPNQPQHF,TGCGCCAGCAGCTTGCAGGGGCCGAATCAGCCCCAGCATTTT
TRBV10-3,-,-,14,TRBJ1-4,CATRPGDSNEKLFF,TGTGCCACGCGACCAGGGGATAGTAATGAAAAACTGTTTTTT
TRBV3-1/TRBV3-2,-,-,15,TRBJ1-3,CASSQVGGGGNTIYF,TGTGCCAGCAGCCAAGTGGGGGGGGGCGGAAACACCATATATTTT
TRBV7-9,-,TRBD1,15,TRBJ2-2,CASSLGGAGTGELFF,TGTGCCAGCAGTTTAGGGGGCGCCGGCACCGGGGAGCTGTTTTTT
TRBV3-1/TRBV3-2,once,TRBD2,14,TRBJ2-7,CASTSSGGSYEQYF,TGTGCCAGCACCTCTAGCGGGGGTTCCTACGAGCAGTACTTC
TRBV7-2,-,-,14,TRBJ1-3,CASSPGNSGNTIYF,TGTGCCAGCAGCCCGGGGAACTCTGGAAACACCATATATTTT
TRBV3-1/TRBV3-2,-,TRBD1,16,TRBJ2-7,CASSQGTGARGDEQYF,TGTGCCAGCAGCCAAGGGACAGGCGCCCGGGGCGACGAGCAGTACTTC
TRBV5-5,-,-,17,TRBJ1-4,CASSLAVGPLTNEKLFF,TGTGCCAGCAGCTTGGCCGTGGGGCCTCTCACTAATGAAAAACTGTTTTTT
TRBV7-2,-,-,15,TRBJ2-6,CASSLEFSGANVLTF,TGTGCCAGCAGTCTTGAGTTCTCTGGGGCCAACGTCCTGACTTTC
TRBV6-2/TRBV6-3,-,-,15,TRBJ1-5,CASSYGLGPNQPQHF,TGTGCCAGCAGTTACGGGTTGGGCCCTAACCAGCCCCAGCATTTT
TRBV25-1,-,TRBD1,12,TRBJ2-2,CASGDRAGELFF,TGTGCCAGCGGGGACAGGGCCGGGGAGCTGTTTTTT
TRBV27,-,TRBD1,14,TRBJ1-3,CANPSDRGPNTIYF,TGTGCCAACCCCAGCGACAGGGGACCGAACACCATATATTTT
TRBV7-9,-,-,15,TRBJ2-2,CASSHPRGPGGELFF,TGTGCCAGCAGCCATCCTCGGGGTCCGGGCGGGGAGCTGTTTTTT
TRBV29-1,once,TRBD2,16,TRBJ2-1,CSVEPQSGGYYNEQFF,TGCAGCGTTGAACCCCAAAGCGGGGGGTATTACAATGAGCAGTTCTTC
TRBV7-6,few,-,17,TRBJ2-6,CASSQDYMGRRANVLTF,TGTGCCAGCAGCCAAGACTACATGGGCCGGAGGGCCAACGTCCTGACTTTC